This TCR beta chain emerged from a study of tumor-infiltrating lymphocytes in primary liver carcinoma. As for the study in general: Subjects consisted of male and female patients aged 30 to 69 years. Overall study results and limits: Lower overlap was observed for tumor-adjacent and tumor-blood pairs relative to tumor region pairs. The study found a significantly higher top-250-clone fraction in tumors than in blood (p = 0.039).

This clonotype appeared a few times. As yet, its antigen is unknown. TCR beta cDNA was reverse-transcribed from about 500 ng of total RNA. The reaction used a constant-region primer and ProtoScript II reverse transcriptase. ARM-PCR, slightly modified, supplied the TCR beta libraries through three nested multiplex PCR rounds. The opening two PCR rounds, about 10 cycles each, paired TRBV1-TRBV30 forward primers with a C-beta reverse primer. One entry per CDR3 protein, called by TCRdb with MiXCR from the multiplex PCR reads. The sample yields about 54,000 distinct CDR3 sequences, around 79% seen once. Scientists recovered RNA and DNA together from roughly 21-30 mg of unsorted bulk tissue. Germline lookup yields CDR1 SQVTM and CDR2 ANQGSEA. The CDR3 spans 14 residues. V was pared by 7 bases and J by 5 bases, with 18 bases between.

The receptor was derived from a man between 35 and 55 years old with primary liver carcinoma and hepatitis B virus infection. This rearrangement joins TRBV29-1 to TRBJ2-1; D possibly corresponds to TRBD1 (6 bases). Sequencing used liver tumor tissue from sampling region 2. The subset was: tumor region T2, inferior pole. The CDR3 protein is CSAPRGIGNNEQFF. Here the CDR3 DNA reads TGCAGCGCTCCGAGGGGGATAGGGAACAATGAGCAGTTCTTC.